The source of this T cell receptor beta chain is a study of tumor and adjacent non-tumor tissue in lung cancer. For the study at large: Stage I to III disease affected over nine men and 4 or 5 women aged roughly 31 to 85.

RNA was extracted from bulk tissue without any cell sorting. This non-tumor lung sample came from over 3 cm beyond the tumor edge. In its sample, this clonotype was seen a few times. Germline and junction disagree at one end, which may indicate a read error. The CDR3 extends over 15 amino acids. Germline V gene sequence: CDR1 SGHAT, CDR2 FQNNGV. TCRbeta libraries were built with three rounds of nested PCR, modified from ARM-PCR. TCRdb called the multiplex PCR reads again in MiXCR, with one record for every CDR3 protein. This table has more than 85,000 distinct CDR3 sequences, 65% appearing once. The sequence was collected from a man aged 25-45 years with non-small cell lung cancer. Sequenced sample: distant non-tumor lung tissue. The chain combines TRBV11-2 with TRBJ2-7, with a tentative D call TRBD1 (6 bases). DNA of the CDR3: TGTGCCAGCAGCCCAAAACTCACAGGGTCCTACGAGCATTACTTC. This codes for CASSPKLTGSYEHYF.